This T cell receptor beta chain was sequenced in a study of blood T cell repertoires in COVID-19. Some clones are missing from TCRdb's copy, which holds only in-frame ones; the method was immunoSEQ multiplex PCR. Of about 120,000 clones listed, more than 90% are singletons. The CDR3 contains 17 residues. Germline loops: CDR1 SGHVS, CDR2 FNYEAQ. J lost 9 bases, V lost 5 bases, and 11 bases had no gene match. This TCR was recovered from a man aged 55 to 70 with COVID-19, enrolled during active disease. This chain uses TRBV7-6 with TRBJ2-1, with 15 bases that match TRBD2. What was sequenced was peripheral blood. For the CDR3, the DNA is TGTGCCAGCAGCCCAAGGTCCGGACTAGCGGGAGGGCCTGAGCAGTTCTTC. Protein: CASSPRSGLAGGPEQFF.